These T cell receptor beta chains were read from a single sample in a study of shared clonotypes between healthy human individuals. Measured with immunoSEQ multiplex PCR; TCRdb has only the in-frame clones, and not every one. Among roughly 2,000,000 clones listed, roughly 93% were seen once. The sequenced material came from naive CD8+ T cells from PBMCs. These receptors were taken from a man aged 18 to 35 in good health. Some clones in this sample may be carry-over from other donors' samples. Both conserved end residues are part of each CDR3. A D gene is named only where the DNA matches it firmly. Some rows have no size entry. The others give once, few or many, or a class for an expanded clone.

>TRBJ1-2|NA|TRBV21-1|NA
TGTGCCAGCAGCGGGCCGGGACAGCCCTTACGGGGCTACACCTTC
CASSGPGQPLRGYTF
>TRBJ2-1|NA|TRBV15|TRBD1
TGTGCCACCAGCAGAGATGGGACAGCCGATGGGCAGTTCTTC
CATSRDGTADGQFF
>TRBJ1-3|NA|TRBV10-3|NA
TGTGCCATCAGTGGCGCAGGGGCCACTACACCCTTCTCTGGAAACACCATATATTTT
CAISGAGATTPFSGNTIYF
>TRBJ1-2|NA|TRBV6-6|NA
TGTGCCAGCAGGTGGGAGATCTATGGCTACACCTTC
CASRWEIYGYTF
>TRBJ1-3|once|TRBV15|NA
TGTGCCACCAGCAGAGATCTGGGCGGCGGAAACACCATATATTTT
CATSRDLGGGNTIYF
>TRBJ1-4|once|TRBV7-8|NA
TGTGCCAGCACCTACGACAGTCTTAATGAAAAACTGTTTTTT
CASTYDSLNEKLFF
>TRBJ2-1|NA|TRBV27|TRBD1
TGTGCCAGCAGCCTACGACAGGGGTTTTACAATGAGCAGTTCTTC
CASSLRQGFYNEQFF
>TRBJ2-7|NA|TRBV4-1|TRBD2
TGCGCCAGCAGCCTAGGACTAGCGGGAGGGCCTGTGACCTACGAGCAGTACTTC
CASSLGLAGGPVTYEQYF
>TRBJ1-1|NA|TRBV11-2|TRBD1
TGTGCCAGCAGCTTAGGAATCTGGGACAGGGGAATGGGGTACACTGAAGCTTTCTTT
CASSLGIWDRGMGYTEAFF
>TRBJ2-1|NA|TRBV29-1|TRBD2
TGCAGCGTTTTTAGCGGGAGCTCCTACAATGAGCAGTTCTTC
CSVFSGSSYNEQFF
>TRBJ1-2|NA|TRBV28|NA
TGTGCCAGCAGTTTACATTCCTCGGGTGGCTACACCTTC
CASSLHSSGGYTF
>TRBJ2-2|NA|TRBV6-5|TRBD1
TGTGCCAGCAGTTACTCGAGGACAGGGGCCGGGGAGCTGTTTTTT
CASSYSRTGAGELFF
>TRBJ2-1|NA|TRBV6-4|NA
TGTGCCAGCAGTTTACAGAAAAGCTCCTACAATGAGCAGTTCTTC
CASSLQKSSYNEQFF
>TRBJ2-3|NA|TRBV27|NA
TGTGCCAGCAGTTTCCGGGGCCTAGTGAGCACAGATACGCAGTATTTT
CASSFRGLVSTDTQYF
>TRBJ2-4|NA|TRBV7-8|NA
TGTGCCAGCAGCGGACCATTTGGAGCCAAAAACATTCAGTACTTC
CASSGPFGAKNIQYF
>TRBJ2-1|NA|TRBV6-6|NA
TGTGCCAGCAGTTCCGGGACCAATGAGCAGTTCTTC
CASSSGTNEQFF
>TRBJ2-5|once|TRBV11-3|TRBD2
TGTGCCAGCAGCGCAACTAGCGGGAGGACCATGTACCAAGAGACCCAGTACTTC
CASSATSGRTMYQETQYF
>TRBJ1-1|NA|TRBV29-1|TRBD1
TGCAGCGTCAAACCCCGACAGGGGGCGACGAACACTGAAGCTTTCTTT
CSVKPRQGATNTEAFF
>TRBJ2-2|NA|TRBV19|NA
TGTGCCAGTACCGCCTCCCCATCGGGAGCGGCCGGGGAGCTGTTTTTT
CASTASPSGAAGELFF
>TRBJ2-5|NA|TRBV13|TRBD1
TGTGCCAGCAGCTGGGCCGGGACAGGGGAAGAGACCCAGTACTTC
CASSWAGTGEETQYF